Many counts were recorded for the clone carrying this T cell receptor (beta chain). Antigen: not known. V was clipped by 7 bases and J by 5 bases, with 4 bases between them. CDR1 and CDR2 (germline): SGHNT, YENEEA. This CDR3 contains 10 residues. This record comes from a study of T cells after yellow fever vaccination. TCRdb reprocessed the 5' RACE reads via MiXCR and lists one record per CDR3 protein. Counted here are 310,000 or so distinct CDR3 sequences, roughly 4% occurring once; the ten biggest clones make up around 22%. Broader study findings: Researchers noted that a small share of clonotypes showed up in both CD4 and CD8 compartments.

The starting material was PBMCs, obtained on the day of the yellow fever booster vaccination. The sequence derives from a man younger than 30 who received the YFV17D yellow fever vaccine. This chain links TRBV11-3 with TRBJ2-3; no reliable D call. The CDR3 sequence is CASKRDTQYF. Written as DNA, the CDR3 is TGTGCCAGCAAACGAGATACGCAGTATTTT.